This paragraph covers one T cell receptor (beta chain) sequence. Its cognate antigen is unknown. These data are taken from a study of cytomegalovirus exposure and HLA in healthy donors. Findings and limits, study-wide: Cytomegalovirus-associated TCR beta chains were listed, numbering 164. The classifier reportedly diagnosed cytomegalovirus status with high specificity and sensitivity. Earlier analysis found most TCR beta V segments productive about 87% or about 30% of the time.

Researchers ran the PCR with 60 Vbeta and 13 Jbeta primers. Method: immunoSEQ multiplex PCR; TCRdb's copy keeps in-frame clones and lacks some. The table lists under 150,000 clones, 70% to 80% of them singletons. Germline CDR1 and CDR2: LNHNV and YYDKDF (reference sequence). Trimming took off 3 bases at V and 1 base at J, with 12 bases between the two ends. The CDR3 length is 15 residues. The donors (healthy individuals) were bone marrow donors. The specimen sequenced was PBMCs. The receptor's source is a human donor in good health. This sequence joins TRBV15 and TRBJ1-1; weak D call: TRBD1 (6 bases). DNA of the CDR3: TGTGCCACCAGCAGGCCTGGACAGCCGAACACTGAAGCTTTCTTT. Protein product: CATSRPGQPNTEAFF.